The present entry profiles one T cell receptor beta chain with its context. This record belongs to a study of T cell responses to AZD1222 COVID-19 vaccine. Here immunoSEQ multiplex PCR was the method, and the copy in TCRdb shows in-frame clones only, minus some. Here the sample spans some 120,000 clones, roughly nine tenths being singletons. V lost 4 bases and J lost 8, with 15 bases in between. The CDR3 totals 14 residues. Germline CDR1 is SGHDT and CDR2 is YYEEEE. The V gene is TRBV5-6, the J gene TRBJ2-2; D possibly corresponds to TRBD2 (5 bases). The material was peripheral blood, obtained on day 0 of AZD1222 vaccination. The TCR sequence derives from an adult in good health. CDR3 nucleotides: TGTGCCAGCAGCCGGGGTCGTTCGTGGGGGGAGCTGTTTTTT. It translates to CASSRGRSWGELFF. Supplemented by reference TRBV5-6 and TRBJ2-2, the full variable domain reads DAGVTQSPTHLIKTRGQQVTLRCSPKSGHDTVSWYQQALGQGPQFIFQYYEEEERQRGNFPDRFSGHQFPNYSSELNVNALLLGDSALYLCASSRGRSWGELFFGEGSRLTVL.